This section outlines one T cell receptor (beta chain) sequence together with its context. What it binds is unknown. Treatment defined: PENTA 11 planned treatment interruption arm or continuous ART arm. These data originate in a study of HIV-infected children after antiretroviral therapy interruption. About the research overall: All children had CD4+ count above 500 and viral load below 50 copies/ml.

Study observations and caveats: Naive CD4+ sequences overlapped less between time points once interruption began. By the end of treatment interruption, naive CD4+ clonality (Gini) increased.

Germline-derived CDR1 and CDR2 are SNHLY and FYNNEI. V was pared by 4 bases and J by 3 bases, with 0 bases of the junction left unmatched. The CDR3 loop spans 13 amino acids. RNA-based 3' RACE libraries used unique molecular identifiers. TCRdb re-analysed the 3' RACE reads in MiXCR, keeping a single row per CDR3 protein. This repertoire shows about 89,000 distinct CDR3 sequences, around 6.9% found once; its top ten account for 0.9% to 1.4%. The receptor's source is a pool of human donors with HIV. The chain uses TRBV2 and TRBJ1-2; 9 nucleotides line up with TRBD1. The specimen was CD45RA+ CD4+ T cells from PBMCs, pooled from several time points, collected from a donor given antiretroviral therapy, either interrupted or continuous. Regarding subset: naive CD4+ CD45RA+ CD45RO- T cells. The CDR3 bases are TGTGCCAGCAGTGGGACAGGGGACTATGGCTACACCTTC. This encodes CASSGTGDYGYTF.